The source of this T cell receptor (beta chain) is a study of beta chain features in type 1 diabetes. Looking at the study overall: Across all samples, about 110,000,000 sorted cells were examined. Regarding the study as a whole: When Type 1 diabetes patients were examined, their TCRB CDR3s proved moderately but significantly shorter in all four CD4+ subsets. cDNA-based sequencing might over-represent cells highly expressing TCR. The similarity of naive, central memory and Treg TCRB repertoires appeared greater among patients than among healthy donors.

The CDR3 is made up of 14 amino acids. In germline, CDR1 is LNHDA, CDR2 SQIVND (reference sequence). V lost 4 bases, J lost 8 bases, and 9 bases stayed unmatched. The entirety of the isolated RNA underwent reverse transcription, so expressed TCRB transcripts were sequenced. Using immunoSEQ multiplex PCR, the repertoire was profiled, and TCRdb retains in-frame clones only, with some absent. Of some 370,000 clones listed, 8.5% to 10% are singletons. As for this clone: The antigen is undetermined.

Source material: central memory CD4+ T cells from blood. This TCR was sampled from a man aged 25-40 years with type 1 diabetes. The V call is TRBV19, the J call TRBJ1-2, with 8 positions matching TRBD1. The CDR3 reads CASSTRQGLGGYTF. The CDR3 nucleotides read TGTGCCAGTAGTACCCGACAGGGGCTAGGAGGCTACACCTTC.